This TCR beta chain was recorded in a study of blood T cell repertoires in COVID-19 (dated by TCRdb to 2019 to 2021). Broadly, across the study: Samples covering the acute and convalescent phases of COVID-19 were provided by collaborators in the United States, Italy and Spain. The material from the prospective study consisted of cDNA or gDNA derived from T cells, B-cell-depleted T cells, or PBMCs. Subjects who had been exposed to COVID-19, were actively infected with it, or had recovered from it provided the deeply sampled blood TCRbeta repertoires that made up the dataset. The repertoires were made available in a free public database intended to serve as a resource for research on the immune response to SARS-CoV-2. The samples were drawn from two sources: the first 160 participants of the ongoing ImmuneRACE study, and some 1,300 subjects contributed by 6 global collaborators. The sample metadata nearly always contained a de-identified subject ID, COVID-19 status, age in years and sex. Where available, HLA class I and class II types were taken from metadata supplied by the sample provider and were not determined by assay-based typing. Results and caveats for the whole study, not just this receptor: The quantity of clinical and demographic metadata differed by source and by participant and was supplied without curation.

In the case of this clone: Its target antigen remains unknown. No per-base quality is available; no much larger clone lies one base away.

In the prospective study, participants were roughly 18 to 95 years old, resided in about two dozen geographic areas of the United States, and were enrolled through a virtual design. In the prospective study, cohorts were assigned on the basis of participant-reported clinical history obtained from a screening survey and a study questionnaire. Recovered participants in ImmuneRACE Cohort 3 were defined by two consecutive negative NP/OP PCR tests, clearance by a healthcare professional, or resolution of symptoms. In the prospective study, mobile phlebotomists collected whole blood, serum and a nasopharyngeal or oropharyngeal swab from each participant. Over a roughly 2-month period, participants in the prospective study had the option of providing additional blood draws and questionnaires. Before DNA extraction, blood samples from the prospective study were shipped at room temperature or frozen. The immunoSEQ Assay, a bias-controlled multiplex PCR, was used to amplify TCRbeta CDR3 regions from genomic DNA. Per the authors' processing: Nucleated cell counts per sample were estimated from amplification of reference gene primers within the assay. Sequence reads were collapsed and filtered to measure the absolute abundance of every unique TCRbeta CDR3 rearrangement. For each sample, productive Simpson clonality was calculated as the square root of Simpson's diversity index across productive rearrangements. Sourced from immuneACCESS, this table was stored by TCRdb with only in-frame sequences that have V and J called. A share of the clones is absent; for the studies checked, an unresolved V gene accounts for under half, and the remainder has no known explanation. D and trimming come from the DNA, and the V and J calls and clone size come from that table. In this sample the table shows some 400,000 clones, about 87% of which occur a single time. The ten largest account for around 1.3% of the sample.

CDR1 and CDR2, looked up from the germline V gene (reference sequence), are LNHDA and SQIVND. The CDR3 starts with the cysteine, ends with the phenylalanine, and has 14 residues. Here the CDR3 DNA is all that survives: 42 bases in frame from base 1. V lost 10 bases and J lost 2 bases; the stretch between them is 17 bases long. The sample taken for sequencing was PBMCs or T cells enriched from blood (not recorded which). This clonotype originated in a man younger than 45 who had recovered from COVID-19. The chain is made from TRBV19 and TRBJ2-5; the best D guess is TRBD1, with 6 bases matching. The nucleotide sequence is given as TGTGCCACCAAACCGTATGGGACACAAGAGACCCAGTACTTC. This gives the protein CATKPYGTQETQYF.